The 21 T cell receptor beta chains below all came from one sample that was sequenced in a study of vaccination and CD4 T cells after COVID-19. Treatment: roughly ten-day PBMC culture with coronavirus spike peptide pools or control peptides (ViraFEST assay). Sequencing of the DNA from cultured CD4+ T cells was carried out with the Oncomine TCR Beta short-read assay. TCRdb ran MiXCR on the PCR reads and lists one entry per CDR3 protein. The data contain 9,500 to 13,000 distinct CDR3 sequences, around 40% of them singletons. These TCRs are of unknown antigen specificity. Material: CD4+ T cells from blood, cultured in vitro, obtained after SARS-CoV-2 vaccination. The receptors derive from a human donor who had recovered from COVID-19.

The chain links TRBV5-1 to TRBJ1-2; D unresolved. Germline CDR1 SGHRS, CDR2 YFSETQ. Trimming took 1 base from V and 6 from J, leaving 10 bases between them. This CDR3 spans 13 amino acids. The CDR3 sequence is CASSLQDVNGYTF. The CDR3 nucleotides are TGCGCCAGCAGCTTGCAGGACGTCAATGGCTACACCTTC.

V is TRBV5-1 and J is TRBJ1-5; D is perhaps TRBD1 (5 bases). This CDR3 is built from 16 residues. The germline V and J ends were trimmed by 5 bases and 8 bases, with 23 bases remaining between them. The germline CDR1 and CDR2 sequences are SGHRS and YFSETQ. Here the CDR3 reads CASRLGQGTGGEPQHF. CDR3 DNA sequence: TGCGCCAGCAGGTTAGGGCAGGGCACAGGAGGTGAGCCCCAGCATTTT.

The rearrangement links TRBV7-2 to TRBJ1-1; 9 nucleotides match TRBD1. V was pared by 4 bases and J by 4 bases, with 7 bases of the junction left unmatched. This CDR3 spans 15 amino acids. Germline loops: CDR1 SGHTA, CDR2 FQGNSA. CDR3 bases: TGTGCCAGCAGCTACTACAGGGGGCTGGGCACTGAAGCTTTCTTT. This encodes CASSYYRGLGTEAFF.

This clonotype was recorded a few times. The J gene is TRBJ2-7, the V gene TRBV20-1, with D possibly called TRBD1 or TRBD2 (6 bases each). CDR3 length: 15 residues. Germline V lookup: CDR1 DFQATT, CDR2 SNEGSKA (reference sequence). V gave up 0 bases and J gave up 2 bases, with 14 bases separating them. The CDR3 region is CSARDPGASTYEQYF. In nucleotides, the CDR3 is TGCAGTGCTAGAGACCCGGGGGCGTCGACCTACGAGCAGTACTTC.

This clonotype showed up just a few times. The gene calls are TRBV6-4 and TRBJ2-7; D not certain. Germline V gene data show CDR1 as MRHNA and CDR2 as SNTAGT. CDR3 length: 14 residues. Between the trimmed V and J ends, which lost 4 bases and 5 bases, there was a span of 15 bases. The CDR3 spells CASSVETGRNEQYF. DNA for the CDR3: TGTGCCAGCAGTGTAGAAACGGGCAGGAACGAGCAGTACTTC.

This CDR3 is CASGARDYPVHADTQYF. For the CDR3, the DNA is TGTGCCAGCGGAGCAAGGGACTACCCGGTGCATGCAGATACGCAGTATTTT. The genes are TRBV6-2 or TRBV6-3 and TRBJ2-3, with 7 bases identical to TRBD2. Trimming took 8 bases from V and 4 from J; bases not matched to a gene: 18. The CDR3 has 17 residues. Looked up from germline, CDR1 is MNHEY and CDR2 is SVGEGT.

This clonotype occurred a few times. The chain recombines TRBV20-1 with TRBJ1-5; 8 bases map to TRBD1. Germline values: CDR1 DFQATT, CDR2 SNEGSKA (reference sequence). The CDR3 spans 16 residues. The V gene end was trimmed by 5 bases and the J gene end by 3 bases; junction bases not matched to a gene: 12. The chain's CDR3 is CSARVPETGANQPQHF. The CDR3 region has the DNA TGCAGTGCTCGGGTCCCCGAGACAGGGGCCAATCAGCCCCAGCATTTT.

This chain uses TRBV5-1 with TRBJ1-2, with D maybe TRBD1 (6 bases). The CDR3 consists of 14 residues. Germline V gives CDR1 SGHRS, CDR2 YFSETQ. Trimming cost V 4 bases and J 4 bases, with 14 bases left between them. CDR3 DNA: TGCGCCAGCAGCCTTACTACAGGGACCTATGGCTACACCTTC. Protein product: CASSLTTGTYGYTF.

The chain uses TRBV4-3 and TRBJ1-2; no clear D gene. The CDR3 is 15 amino acids. Trimming removed 0 bases from V and 2 bases from J, with 10 bases in between. Germline V gene sequence: CDR1 LGHNA, CDR2 YSLEER. This chain's CDR3 is CASSQDEDGNYGYTF. CDR3 DNA: TGCGCCAGCAGCCAAGATGAGGACGGAAACTATGGCTACACCTTC.

V and J are TRBV6-1 and TRBJ2-1, with D perhaps assigned TRBD1 or TRBD2 (5 bases each). The V end lost 4 bases, the J end lost 0 bases, and 7 bases lay between the germline ends. This CDR3 contains 14 residues. Germline values: CDR1 MNHNS, CDR2 SASEGT. CDR3 loop: CASSAGSSYNEQFF. In DNA form, the CDR3 reads TGTGCCAGCAGTGCAGGGAGCTCCTACAATGAGCAGTTCTTC.

The chain links TRBV6-2 or TRBV6-3 to TRBJ1-1; no clear D. The CDR3 has 12 residues. CDR1 is MNHEY, CDR2 SVGEGT, per germline. V shed 8 bases and J shed 8 bases, with 15 bases lying between them. CDR3 sequence reads: CASSTRGREAFF. DNA of the CDR3: TGTGCCAGCTCTACAAGAGGGAGGGAAGCTTTCTTT.

The chain is built from TRBV28 and TRBJ1-1; TRBD1 aligns across 7 bases. This CDR3 region has 15 residues. Germline loops: CDR1 MDHEN, CDR2 SYDVKM. V lost 7 bases to trimming and J lost 0 bases; unmatched junction nucleotides: 8. The CDR3 DNA reads as TGTGCCAGCACCGAGGGGGCGCCGATGAACACTGAAGCTTTCTTT. This encodes CASTEGAPMNTEAFF. Based on the CDR3 plus reference TRBV28 and TRBJ1-1, the full variable domain is DVKVTQSSRYLVKRTGEKVFLECVQDMDHENMFWYRQDPGLGLRLIYFSYDVKMKEKGDIPEGYSVSREKKERFSLILESASTNQTSMYLCASTEGAPMNTEAFFGQGTRLTVV.

This clonotype turned up a few times. V and J are TRBV15 and TRBJ1-5; D unresolved. V was shortened by 3 bases and J by 0 bases, with 9 bases between the two germline ends. The CDR3 extends over 15 amino acids. Germline V lookup: CDR1 LNHNV, CDR2 YYDKDF (reference sequence). Here the CDR3 reads CATSRGSYSNQPQHF. DNA of the CDR3: TGTGCCACCAGCAGGGGTTCTTATAGCAATCAGCCCCAGCATTTT.

The rearrangement uses TRBV6-2 or TRBV6-3 and TRBJ2-1, with a possible D match to TRBD2 (6 bases). This CDR3 spans 15 amino acids. V lost 9 bases and J lost 7, with 22 bases in between. Germline values: CDR1 MNHEY, CDR2 SVGEGT. CDR3 nucleotides: TGTGCCAGTCACCTATTCCCGGGACTCTCGAATGAGCAGTTCTTC. It is translated as CASHLFPGLSNEQFF.

This clonotype occurred a few times. CDR3 residues: CASSSGHTYEQYF. The CDR3 nucleotides are TGTGCCAGCAGCTCGGGACACACCTACGAGCAGTACTTC. The gene calls are TRBV7-2 and TRBJ2-7, with D possibly being TRBD1 (6 bases). Trimming shortened V by 4 bases and J by 2 bases, and 9 bases separated the two germline ends. This CDR3 spans 13 amino acids. Germline loops: CDR1 SGHTA, CDR2 FQGNSA.

This chain links TRBV27 with TRBJ2-2; no clear D gene. CDR1 MNHEY and CDR2 SMNVEV come from the germline V gene (reference sequence). V was shortened by 7 bases and J by 4 bases, with 13 bases between the two germline ends. The CDR3 has 14 residues. CDR3 DNA: TGTGCCAGCAATTTCCAGATAGCCACCGGGGAGCTGTTTTTT. Translation gives CASNFQIATGELFF.

The genes are TRBV6-1 and TRBJ2-3; TRBD2 matches at 8 bases. CDR3 size: 16 residues. Trimming removed 6 bases from V and 2 bases from J; junction bases left unmatched: 10. CDR1 and CDR2 (germline): MNHNS, SASEGT. CDR3 in DNA: TGTGCCAGCAGGAAGGCGGTAGCGGGAACCACAGATACGCAGTATTTT. Translated: CASRKAVAGTTDTQYF.

The chain links TRBV20-1 to TRBJ2-2; possible D gene TRBD1, 7 bases. In germline, CDR1 is DFQATT, CDR2 SNEGSKA (reference sequence). V lost 3 bases, J lost 0 bases, and 17 bases lay in between. This CDR3 contains 17 residues. The DNA of the CDR3 is TGCAGTGCTAGGGGCCCAGGGGGGACCGCGAACACCGGGGAGCTGTTTTTT. It is translated as CSARGPGGTANTGELFF.

The J gene is TRBJ2-7, the V gene TRBV7-9; the match to TRBD2 covers 11 bases. This CDR3 contains 19 residues. V lost 5 bases, J lost 5 bases, and 20 bases stayed unmatched. Looked up from germline, CDR1 is SEHNR and CDR2 is FQNEAQ (reference sequence). The DNA of the CDR3 is TGTGCCAGCAGCCTATTTCATATACTAGCGGGAGTCCCACGGGACGAGCAGTACTTC. Translating gives CASSLFHILAGVPRDEQYF.

V usage is TRBV7-2 and J usage is TRBJ1-3; 7 bases line up with TRBD1. The germline V gene has CDR1 SGHTA and CDR2 FQGNSA. This CDR3 comprises 14 residues. V lost 6 bases to trimming and J lost 5 bases; unmatched junction nucleotides: 7. The CDR3 here is CASRPTGNRNTIYF. CDR3 sequence (DNA): TGTGCCAGCAGACCGACAGGGAACAGAAACACCATATATTTT.

The chain links TRBV7-2 to TRBJ1-6; TRBD1 agrees at 8 bases. The CDR3 loop spans 15 amino acids. Trimming took 5 bases from V and 7 from J; bases not matched to a gene: 7. The V gene's germline CDR1 is SGHTA and CDR2 FQGNSA. Here the CDR3 DNA reads TGTGCCAGCAGCCTGGGGGACAGGAGCAATTCACCCCTCCACTTT. It encodes CASSLGDRSNSPLHF.